One and the same sample provided the 12 T cell receptor beta chains below, sequenced in a study of blood T cell repertoires in COVID-19. TCRdb keeps only in-frame clones here, not all; method: immunoSEQ multiplex PCR. There are about 200,000 clones in the sample; around four fifths occur only once, and around 2.3% lies in the top ten. The sequenced sample consisted of peripheral blood. Receptors were obtained from a woman aged 40 to 50 with active or convalescent COVID-19.

This chain connects TRBV10-2 to TRBJ1-2; possibly TRBD1 for D (5 bases). Trimming left V 7 bases short and J 8 bases short, with 14 bases between. The CDR3 covers 12 residues. Germline lookup yields CDR1 WSHSY and CDR2 SAAADI. The CDR3 loop is CASITEEGGYTF. DNA for the CDR3: TGCGCCAGCATAACGGAGGAGGGGGGCTACACCTTC.

The chain uses TRBV7-9 and TRBJ2-2; 9 bases are a match to TRBD1. This CDR3 region has 17 residues. Unmatched junction bases numbered 11, after V lost 6 bases and J lost 3 bases. Germline values: CDR1 SEHNR, CDR2 FQNEAQ (reference sequence). The CDR3 is CASSQTGGGVHTGELFF. CDR3 nucleotides: TGTGCCAGCAGTCAAACAGGGGGCGGAGTTCACACCGGGGAGCTGTTTTTT.

J is TRBJ1-3 and V is TRBV19; D is ambiguous. This CDR3 contains 15 residues. From germline, CDR1 is LNHDA and CDR2 SQIVND (reference sequence). Trimming shortened V by 7 bases and J by 4 bases, and 17 bases separated the two germline ends. CDR3 nucleotide sequence: TGTGCCAGTACCCCCACGGGGTTCGTAGGAAACACCATATATTTT. Translated, it gives CASTPTGFVGNTIYF.

This clone has a single count. The chain uses TRBV11-3 and TRBJ2-1; D might be TRBD2 (5 bases). Germline values: CDR1 SGHNT, CDR2 YENEEA. This CDR3 has 15 residues. V lost 5 bases, J lost 3 bases, and 14 bases lay in between. CDR3 DNA: TGTGCCAGCAGCCCCACCGGAGGACTCTACAATGAGCAGTTCTTC. Translating gives CASSPTGGLYNEQFF.

CDR3 DNA: TGTGCCAGTAGTATAAACAGCAGGGCACGAAACACCATATATTTT. Translation: CASSINSRARNTIYF. The genes are TRBV19 and TRBJ1-3, with D possibly matching TRBD1 (5 bases). CDR1 and CDR2 (germline): LNHDA, SQIVND (reference sequence). The CDR3 loop spans 15 amino acids. Trimming pared 2 bases from V and 5 bases from J, leaving 13 bases between.

This rearrangement joins TRBV24-1 to TRBJ2-7, with TRBD1 matching 9 bases. V lost 4 bases to trimming and J lost 2 bases; unmatched junction nucleotides: 14. Germline-derived CDR1 and CDR2 are KGHDR and SFDVKD. This CDR3 is 18 amino acids long. The CDR3 region is CATSDPCPLQGATYEQYF. The CDR3 DNA follows: TGTGCCACCAGTGACCCGTGCCCCCTACAGGGGGCCACCTACGAGCAGTACTTC.

This clone occurred once. This chain joins TRBV7-2 and TRBJ1-2; a possible D gene is TRBD1 (5 bases). Germline CDR1 reads SGHTA; CDR2 reads FQGNSA. This CDR3 is 15 amino acids long. V dropped 1 base and J dropped 4 bases, with 13 bases sitting between them. Here the CDR3 reads CASSLDGGTRYGYTF. The CDR3 coding sequence is TGTGCCAGCAGCTTAGATGGGGGGACTCGCTATGGCTACACCTTC. Supplemented by reference TRBV7-2 and TRBJ1-2, the full variable domain reads GAGVSQSPSNKVTEKGKDVELRCDPISGHTALYWYRQSLGQGLEFLIYFQGNSAPDKSGLPSDRFSAERTGGSVSTLTIQRTQQEDSAVYLCASSLDGGTRYGYTFGSGTRLTVV.

V is TRBV7-9 and J is TRBJ1-6, with TRBD1 as a possible D gene (6 bases). V lost 3 bases to trimming and J lost 9 bases, with 15 bases between them. The CDR3 consists of 15 residues. Per the germline V gene, CDR1 is SEHNR and CDR2 is FQNEAQ (reference sequence). The CDR3 sequence is CASSFNAGAVSPLHF. The CDR3 DNA is TGTGCCAGCAGCTTTAATGCAGGGGCGGTTTCACCCCTCCACTTT. Full variable domain (remainder filled in from reference TRBV7-9 and TRBJ1-6): DTGVSQNPRHKITKRGQNVTFRCDPISEHNRLYWYRQTLGQGPEFLTYFQNEAQLEKSRLLSDRFSAERPKGSFSTLEIQRTEQGDSAMYLCASSFNAGAVSPLHFGNGTRLTVT.

The V call is TRBV4-2, the J call TRBJ2-3; 13 nucleotides agree with TRBD2. Germline V gene lookup returns CDR1 LGHNA and CDR2 YNFKEQ. Trimming removed 0 bases from V and 11 bases from J; junction bases left unmatched: 11. This CDR3 comprises 17 residues. The CDR3: CASSQEPGLAGPSGQYF. CDR3 nucleotide sequence: TGTGCCAGCAGCCAAGAACCGGGACTAGCGGGGCCGTCGGGGCAGTATTTT.

The V gene is TRBV2, the J gene TRBJ2-2; 7 positions agree with TRBD2. The CDR3 contains 16 residues. J was trimmed by 9 bases and V by 6 bases; bases with no gene match: 16. CDR1 is SNHLY and CDR2 is FYNNEI in the germline V gene. The CDR3 reads CASRIVGTNAGRELFF. The CDR3 nucleotides are TGTGCCAGCAGAATTGTCGGGACTAATGCTGGCAGGGAGCTGTTTTTT.

The V and J genes are TRBV29-1 and TRBJ2-3; D not resolved. The CDR3 covers 12 residues. V shed 3 bases and J shed 2 bases, with 6 bases lying between them. CDR1 and CDR2 from the germline V gene are SQVTM and ANQGSEA. The CDR3 here is CSVERNTDTQYF. The CDR3 region has the DNA TGCAGCGTTGAGCGGAACACAGATACGCAGTATTTT.

The chain joins TRBV2 to TRBJ1-3; TRBD1 aligns across 8 bases. Germline loops: CDR1 SNHLY, CDR2 FYNNEI. This CDR3 region has 14 residues. Trimming at V came to 6 bases and at J to 2 bases, leaving 3 bases not matched to a gene. For the CDR3, the DNA is TGTGCCAGCAGCACGGACAGGGCTGGAAACACCATATATTTT. It yields the protein CASSTDRAGNTIYF.